The text below deals with one T cell receptor (beta chain). Its specificity is not known. This sample was included in a study of T cell repertoires in cytomegalovirus infection. As for the study in general: Public signatures in TCR beta pointed to CMV infection and matching HLA type. Points from the study as a whole: The cumulative frequency of public TCR beta families distinguished individuals who carried CMV together with the relevant HLA. Across the ex vivo response, the dominant clonotypes were HLA-C-restricted CMV-specific TCR beta clonotypes.

TCRdb re-derived calls from the reads in MiXCR, one entry per CDR3 protein. The sample contains about 97,000 distinct CDR3 sequences, 16% of which appear only once. Germline V gene sequence: CDR1 SQVTM, CDR2 ANQGSEA. Trimming removed 4 bases from V and 5 bases from J, with 14 bases in between. The CDR3 totals 13 residues. The chain is built from TRBV29-1 and TRBJ1-2; D is unresolved. The origin of this receptor is a human donor in good health (CMV status not recorded). Some clones in this sample may be carry-over from other donors' samples. Material: PBMCs. Written as DNA, the CDR3 is TGCAGCGTTGTGGGCCCGGGAAGATATGGCTACACCTTC. Its protein product is CSVVGPGRYGYTF.